This record looks at one T cell receptor beta chain sequence and its context. No antigen is known for it. This sample was included in a study of T cell responses to AZD1222 COVID-19 vaccine. Study-wide context: Second-dose groups at about 4 or about 12 weeks were pooled. Findings and caveats of the study: Repertoire sampling happened only post peak T cell response. Donors were largely white British and mainly female; clonal diversity was possibly underestimated. Close to half of all spike-specific TCRs reportedly target regions of the variants that are unmutated.

V lost 1 base to trimming and J lost 2 bases, with 4 bases between them. There are 13 residues in the CDR3. Per the germline V gene, CDR1 is ENHRY and CDR2 is SYGVKD. Some clones are missing from TCRdb's copy, which holds only in-frame ones; the method was immunoSEQ multiplex PCR. This table has some 150,000 clones, approximately 88% appearing once. The sequencing used peripheral blood, collected on day 0 of AZD1222 vaccination. The origin of this receptor is an adult in good health. V usage is TRBV10-3 and J usage is TRBJ2-3, with no clear D. The DNA of the CDR3 is TGTGCCATCAGTGAGTTACCCACAGATACGCAGTATTTT. This codes for CAISELPTDTQYF.